These 27 T cell receptor beta chains were sequenced from one sample in a study of T cell repertoires in cytomegalovirus infection. TCRdb re-called the reads with MiXCR, one entry per CDR3 protein. Of over 40,000 distinct CDR3 sequences in the sample, around 21% were seen once. Their antigen targets remain unknown. The material sequenced was CD8+ T cells from cultured PBMCs, taken from culture after CMV antigen stimulation. The origin of the receptors is a human donor in good health (CMV status not recorded). Some clones in this sample may be carry-over from other donors' samples.

Points on this clonotype: This could be a read error, since a much larger clone is one nucleotide away. The chain carries TRBV12-3 or TRBV12-4 and TRBJ2-2, with TRBD2 as a possible D gene (7 bases). CDR3 size: 15 residues. Trimming shortened V by 7 bases and J by 4 bases, and 16 bases separated the two germline ends. In nucleotides, the CDR3 is TGTGCCAGCAAGTCGGGGGGCAGGGGCACCGGGGAGCTGTTTTTT. It encodes CASKSGGRGTGELFF.

This clonotype was observed many times. The junction departs from germline at one end; a sequencing error may be responsible. The V gene is TRBV7-6, the J gene TRBJ2-1; 11 nucleotides align to TRBD2. Germline V gene sequence: CDR1 SGHVS, CDR2 FNYEAQ. The CDR3 consists of 15 residues. The CDR3 protein is CASSVAGGPRNEQFF. Written as DNA, the CDR3 is TGTGCCAGCAGCGTAGCGGGAGGGCCGAGAAATGAGCAGTTCTTC.

A few counts support this clonotype. V gene TRBV5-3 combines with J gene TRBJ1-1; 7 nucleotides agree with TRBD1. TRBV5-3 is designated an ORF whose function remains uncertain. This CDR3 spans 15 amino acids. With V trimmed by 8 bases and J by 2 bases, 12 bases remained unmatched. The CDR3 sequence: CASRRQGDGNTEAFF. CDR3 nucleotides: TGTGCCAGCAGGAGACAGGGAGATGGAAACACTGAAGCTTTCTTT.

There are many counts of this clonotype. The V gene is TRBV11-2, the J gene TRBJ2-7, with 9 bases that match TRBD1. V trimming: 3 bases; J trimming: 0 bases; junction bases outside the gene matches: 3. There are 15 residues in the CDR3. CDR1 SGHAT and CDR2 FQNNGV come from the germline V gene. CDR3 region: CASSFGTGISYEQYF. Here the CDR3 DNA reads TGTGCCAGCAGCTTTGGGACAGGGATCTCCTACGAGCAGTACTTC.

Ten or more counts support this clonotype. The genes are TRBV11-2 and TRBJ2-2, with 9 bases matching TRBD1. The germline gives CDR1 SGHAT, CDR2 FQNNGV. The CDR3 loop spans 16 amino acids. Trimming removed 6 bases from V and 4 bases from J; junction bases left unmatched: 9. The CDR3 region has the DNA TGTGCCAGCAGTCCATCCGGGACAGGGCCCACCGGGGAGCTGTTTTTT. Translating gives CASSPSGTGPTGELFF.

V and J are TRBV20-1 and TRBJ2-3; TRBD2 aligns across 12 bases. The CDR3 spans 18 residues. With V trimmed by 6 bases and J by 2 bases, 15 bases remained unmatched. CDR1 and CDR2 from the germline V gene are DFQATT and SNEGSKA (reference sequence). CDR3: CSAASPGLAGSPTDTQYF. CDR3 in DNA: TGCAGTGCCGCTAGTCCAGGACTAGCGGGGTCTCCCACAGATACGCAGTATTTT.

This clonotype appeared many times. The chain links TRBV7-2 to TRBJ2-5, with 13 bases that match TRBD2. CDR3 length equals 17 residues. V shed 4 bases, J shed 7 bases, and the junction held 12 bases outside the gene matches. CDR1 is SGHTA, CDR2 FQGNSA, per germline. CDR3 loop: CASSSHGLAGELGTQYF. The CDR3, as DNA: TGTGCCAGCAGCTCCCACGGACTAGCGGGAGAACTTGGGACCCAGTACTTC.

The chain uses TRBV9 and TRBJ2-3; 8 bases fit TRBD2. CDR1 is SGDLS and CDR2 is YYNGEE in the germline V gene. J was trimmed by 4 bases and V by 0 bases; bases with no gene match: 10. CDR3 length: 17 residues. The CDR3, as DNA: TGTGCCAGCAGCGTAGAAGGAACGGGAGGGATGGCAGATACGCAGTATTTT. Translated: CASSVEGTGGMADTQYF.

About this clonotype itself: Since a much larger clone is just one base distant, this may be a read error. The chain is built from TRBV27 and TRBJ2-5; 7 bases align to TRBD1. Germline V lookup: CDR1 MNHEY, CDR2 SMNVEV (reference sequence). The CDR3 runs to 16 residues. The CDR3, as DNA: TGTCCCAGCAGTTTGGCCCCCACAGGGGTGGAGGAGACCCAGTACTTC. It yields the protein CPSSLAPTGVEETQYF.

This clonotype was seen only a few times. J is TRBJ2-1 and V is TRBV29-1; 9 positions agree with TRBD1. Germline assignment: CDR1 SQVTM and CDR2 ANQGSEA. The CDR3 runs to 14 residues. J was trimmed by 6 bases and V by 6 bases; bases with no gene match: 9. CDR3 in amino acids: CSVRGQGNSNEQFF. The DNA for the CDR3 is TGCAGCGTGAGGGGACAGGGAAATAGCAATGAGCAGTTCTTC.

This clonotype has more than one count but fewer than ten. The chain couples TRBV6-1 to TRBJ2-7; D gene uncertain. The CDR3 is made up of 12 amino acids. Trimming cost V 3 bases and J 4 bases, with 7 bases left between them. Germline V gene sequence: CDR1 MNHNS, CDR2 SASEGT. CDR3 residues: CASSDGSYEQYF. The CDR3 nucleotides are TGTGCCAGCAGTGACGGATCTTACGAGCAGTACTTC.

V and J are TRBV5-1 and TRBJ2-7; 9 bases are shared with TRBD1. V gave up 3 bases and J gave up 6 bases; unmatched junction bases: 4. The CDR3 runs 13 residues. Germline loops: CDR1 SGHRS, CDR2 YFSETQ. CDR3 coding DNA: TGCGCCAGCAGCTCCCAGGACAGGGGCGAGCAGTACTTC. Its translation: CASSSQDRGEQYF.

In its sample, this clonotype was seen many times. The chain is built from TRBV4-1 and TRBJ2-2, with TRBD2 identical over 12 bases. The V and J ends lost 4 bases and 4 bases, in that order; junction bases with no gene match: 4. Per the germline V gene, CDR1 is MGHRA and CDR2 is YSYEKL. The CDR3 is 16 residues long. The CDR3 spells CASSPGLAGATGELFF. The CDR3 coding sequence is TGCGCCAGCAGCCCGGGACTAGCGGGCGCCACCGGGGAGCTGTTTTTT.

The rearrangement uses TRBV28 and TRBJ2-7, with D possibly being TRBD1 (6 bases). This CDR3 is built from 15 residues. V was clipped by 5 bases and J by 1 base, with 15 bases between them. The V gene's germline CDR1 is MDHEN and CDR2 SYDVKM. The CDR3 sequence: CASSTHRDLSYEQYF. The CDR3 DNA reads TGTGCCAGCAGTACCCACAGGGACCTATCCTACGAGCAGTACTTC.

In this sample, this clonotype turned up many times. The chain joins TRBV7-2 to TRBJ2-6; 7 bases are shared with TRBD1. Germline V gene lookup returns CDR1 SGHTA and CDR2 FQGNSA. V lost 3 bases to trimming and J lost 0 bases; unmatched junction nucleotides: 5. This CDR3 is 17 amino acids long. CDR3 bases: TGTGCCAGCAGCTTCCGGGACAGCCTCTCTGGGGCCAACGTCCTGACTTTC. Translation gives CASSFRDSLSGANVLTF.

This clonotype has a count of ten or more. V is TRBV11-3 and J is TRBJ1-5, with unresolved D. Germline V lookup: CDR1 SGHNT, CDR2 YENEEA. CDR3 size: 13 residues. V was trimmed by 3 bases and J by 3 bases, leaving 6 bases between them. CDR3 region: CASSLGHNQPQHF. CDR3 sequence (DNA): TGTGCCAGCAGCTTGGGCCACAATCAGCCCCAGCATTTT.

The genes are TRBV10-2 and TRBJ2-1; D unresolved. The length of the CDR3 is 13 residues. Trimming left V 8 bases short and J 6 bases short, with 14 bases between. The germline V gene encodes CDR1 WSHSY and CDR2 SAAADI. CDR3 loop: CASESPGRNEQFF. The CDR3 DNA is TGCGCCAGCGAGTCCCCGGGCCGCAATGAGCAGTTCTTC.

This clonotype was recorded a few times. This chain uses TRBV2 with TRBJ2-4; D is perhaps TRBD2 (5 bases). V gave up 8 bases and J gave up 7 bases, with 21 bases separating them. Germline-derived CDR1 and CDR2 are SNHLY and FYNNEI. The CDR3 is made up of 15 amino acids. The CDR3 DNA reads as TGTGCCAGCGAGGAGGAGCCACTTAGCGAGAACATTCAGTACTTC. Its protein is CASEEEPLSENIQYF.

This clonotype occurred many times. The rearrangement joins TRBV7-9 to TRBJ2-7; a weak D match, TRBD1 (6 bases). Germline assignment: CDR1 SEHNR and CDR2 FQNEAQ (reference sequence). V was shortened by 5 bases and J by 5 bases, with 10 bases between the two germline ends. The CDR3 contains 12 residues. CDR3: CASSLTGNEQYF. As DNA, the CDR3 is TGTGCCAGCAGCCTTACAGGGAACGAGCAGTACTTC.

Many counts were recorded for this clonotype. The chain is built from TRBV6-5 and TRBJ2-1; no firm D call. The V end was cut by 2 bases, the J end by 4 bases, with 12 bases between. Germline assignment: CDR1 MNHEY and CDR2 SVGAGI. This CDR3 spans 15 amino acids. CDR3 sequence (DNA): TGTGCCAGCAGTTACGACAACTCCCTATACAATGAGCAGTTCTTC. Its translation is CASSYDNSLYNEQFF.

The V and J genes are TRBV13 and TRBJ1-3; 9 positions agree with TRBD1. Per the germline V gene, CDR1 is PRHDT and CDR2 is FYEKMQ (reference sequence). The CDR3 runs to 15 residues. Germline trimming cut 4 bases from V and 7 bases from J; bases unmatched to any gene: 8. In nucleotides, the CDR3 is TGTGCCAGCAGCTCGGGACAGGGCCCGTTGAACACCATATATTTT. This sequence encodes CASSSGQGPLNTIYF.

The genes are TRBV10-3 and TRBJ2-7; D not certain. Trimming cost V 0 bases and J 4 bases, with 7 bases left between them. This CDR3 is 13 amino acids long. CDR1 is ENHRY, CDR2 SYGVKD, per germline. The CDR3 reads CAISESARYEQYF. The CDR3, as DNA: TGTGCCATCAGTGAGTCCGCAAGATACGAGCAGTACTTC.

The V gene is TRBV30, the J gene TRBJ2-3; possible D gene TRBD2, 5 bases. The CDR3 consists of 15 residues. CDR1 GTSNPN and CDR2 SVGIG come from the germline V gene (reference sequence). V lost 5 bases, J lost 3 bases, and 18 bases lay in between. CDR3 region: CAWGGGPPTTDTQYF. CDR3 in DNA: TGTGCCTGGGGAGGTGGACCTCCAACGACAGATACGCAGTATTTT. The variable domain in full, with the rest retrieved from reference TRBV30 and TRBJ2-3, is SQTIHQWPATLVQPVGSPLSLECTVEGTSNPNLYWYRQAAGRGLQLLFYSVGIGQISSEVPQNLSASRPQDRQFILSSKKLLLSDSGFYLCAWGGGPPTTDTQYFGPGTRLTVL.

This sequence joins TRBV7-9 and TRBJ1-6, with D hard to call. The CDR3 length is 16 residues. Germline V gene data show CDR1 as SEHNR and CDR2 as FQNEAQ (reference sequence). Trimming left V 5 bases short and J 9 bases short, with 20 bases between. The CDR3 here is CASSLRAPESASPLHF. CDR3 DNA: TGTGCCAGCAGCCTTCGGGCCCCAGAATCAGCTTCACCCCTCCACTTT.

This clonotype has ten or more counts. This chain links TRBV27 with TRBJ2-1, with no clear D. Germline V gene lookup returns CDR1 MNHEY and CDR2 SMNVEV (reference sequence). V lost 4 bases, J lost 5 bases, and 15 bases lay in between. The CDR3 runs 15 residues. In DNA, the CDR3 is TGTGCCAGCAGTTATAATGGGCAGGTGAACAATGAGCAGTTCTTC. Residues: CASSYNGQVNNEQFF.

The V gene is TRBV19, the J gene TRBJ1-5; D gene uncertain. Between the trimmed V and J ends, which lost 5 bases and 3 bases, there was a span of 8 bases. The germline CDR1 and CDR2 sequences are LNHDA and SQIVND (reference sequence). CDR3 size: 13 residues. CDR3 sequence reads: CASSPGLNQPQHF. Written as DNA, the CDR3 is TGTGCCAGTAGTCCGGGCCTCAATCAGCCCCAGCATTTT.

This clonotype was seen many times. The rearrangement links TRBV20-1 to TRBJ2-4; 7 nucleotides agree with TRBD1. J was trimmed by 1 base and V by 1 base; bases with no gene match: 7. Germline-derived CDR1 and CDR2 are DFQATT and SNEGSKA (reference sequence). This CDR3 spans 16 amino acids. Here the CDR3 reads CSARARTGRAKNIQYF. DNA of the CDR3: TGCAGTGCTAGAGCGCGGACAGGTCGGGCCAAAAACATTCAGTACTTC.